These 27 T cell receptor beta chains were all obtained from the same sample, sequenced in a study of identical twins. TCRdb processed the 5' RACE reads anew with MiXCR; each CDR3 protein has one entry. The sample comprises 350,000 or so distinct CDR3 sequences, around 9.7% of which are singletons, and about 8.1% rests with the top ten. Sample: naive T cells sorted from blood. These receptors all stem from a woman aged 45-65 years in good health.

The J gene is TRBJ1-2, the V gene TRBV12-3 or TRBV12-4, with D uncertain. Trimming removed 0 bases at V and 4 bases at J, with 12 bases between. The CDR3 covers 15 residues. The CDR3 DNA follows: TGTGCCAGCAGTTTAGCGCAAGGCAGCTTCTATGGCTACACCTTC. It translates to CASSLAQGSFYGYTF.

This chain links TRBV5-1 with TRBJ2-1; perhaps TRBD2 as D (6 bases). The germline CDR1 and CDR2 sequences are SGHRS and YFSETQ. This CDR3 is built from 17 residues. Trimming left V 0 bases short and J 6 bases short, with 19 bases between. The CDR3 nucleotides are TGCGCCAGCAGCTTGGCCGGGAGTGGTGGAGCTTTCAATGAGCAGTTCTTC. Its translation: CASSLAGSGGAFNEQFF.

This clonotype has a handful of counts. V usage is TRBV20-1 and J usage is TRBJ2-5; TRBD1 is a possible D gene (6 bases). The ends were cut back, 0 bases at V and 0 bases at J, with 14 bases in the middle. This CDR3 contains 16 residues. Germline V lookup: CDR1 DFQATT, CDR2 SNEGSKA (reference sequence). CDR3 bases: TGCAGTGCTAGAGATTACAGGGATCTGTACCAAGAGACCCAGTACTTC. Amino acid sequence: CSARDYRDLYQETQYF.

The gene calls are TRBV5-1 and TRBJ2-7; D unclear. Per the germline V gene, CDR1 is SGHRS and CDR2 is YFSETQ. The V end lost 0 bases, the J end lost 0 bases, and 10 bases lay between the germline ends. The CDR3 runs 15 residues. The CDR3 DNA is TGCGCCAGCAGCTTGGACGGCGGCTCCTCCTACGAGCAGTACTTC. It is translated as CASSLDGGSSYEQYF.

The DNA of the CDR3 is TGTGCCAGCAGCAAACGGACAGGGACGAACACCGGGGAGCTGTTTTTT. It translates to CASSKRTGTNTGELFF. V is TRBV7-8 and J is TRBJ2-2; 8 bases match TRBD1. The CDR3 extends over 16 amino acids. Germline V CDR1 and CDR2: SGHVS, FQNEAQ. V was clipped by 5 bases and J by 0 bases; unmatched bases: 5.

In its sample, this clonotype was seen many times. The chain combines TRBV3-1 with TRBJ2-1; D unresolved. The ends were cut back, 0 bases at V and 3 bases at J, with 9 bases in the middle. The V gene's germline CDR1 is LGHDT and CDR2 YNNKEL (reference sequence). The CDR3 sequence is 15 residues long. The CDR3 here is CASSQDLGSYNEQFF. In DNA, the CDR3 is TGTGCCAGCAGCCAAGATCTTGGCAGCTACAATGAGCAGTTCTTC.

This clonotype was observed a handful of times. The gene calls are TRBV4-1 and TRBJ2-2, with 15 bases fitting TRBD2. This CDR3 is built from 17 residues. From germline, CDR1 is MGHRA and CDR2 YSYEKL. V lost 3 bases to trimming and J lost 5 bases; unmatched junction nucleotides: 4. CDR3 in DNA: TGCGCCAGCAGCCAGCCGGGACTAGCGGGAGGAACCGGGGAGCTGTTTTTT. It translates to CASSQPGLAGGTGELFF.

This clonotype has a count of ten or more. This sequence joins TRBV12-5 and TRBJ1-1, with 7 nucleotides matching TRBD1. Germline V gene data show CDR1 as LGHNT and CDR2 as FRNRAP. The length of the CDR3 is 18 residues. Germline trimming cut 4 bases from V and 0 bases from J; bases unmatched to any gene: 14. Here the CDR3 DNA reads TGTGCTAGTGGTTCCCCATATAGGACAGGCCAAATGAACACTGAAGCTTTCTTT. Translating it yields CASGSPYRTGQMNTEAFF.

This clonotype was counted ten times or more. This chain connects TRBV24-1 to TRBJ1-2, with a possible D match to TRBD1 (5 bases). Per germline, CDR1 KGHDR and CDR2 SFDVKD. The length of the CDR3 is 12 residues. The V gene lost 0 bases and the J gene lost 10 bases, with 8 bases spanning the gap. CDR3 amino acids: CATSDLQGVYTF. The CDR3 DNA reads TGTGCCACCAGTGATTTGCAGGGAGTCTACACCTTC.

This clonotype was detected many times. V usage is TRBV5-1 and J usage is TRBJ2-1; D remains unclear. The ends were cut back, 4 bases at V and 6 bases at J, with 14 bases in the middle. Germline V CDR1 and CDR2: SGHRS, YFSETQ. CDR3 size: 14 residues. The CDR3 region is CASSIGPIPNEQFF. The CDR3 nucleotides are TGCGCCAGCAGCATCGGACCCATACCCAATGAGCAGTTCTTC.

In nucleotides, the CDR3 is TGTGCCAGCAGCTCGCCTAGGGACAGCCGAAACACCATATATTTT. It translates to CASSSPRDSRNTIYF. The V gene is TRBV11-2, the J gene TRBJ1-3; 7 positions agree with TRBD1. V trimming: 4 bases; J trimming: 5 bases; junction bases outside the gene matches: 8. CDR3 size: 15 residues. CDR1 SGHAT and CDR2 FQNNGV come from the germline V gene.

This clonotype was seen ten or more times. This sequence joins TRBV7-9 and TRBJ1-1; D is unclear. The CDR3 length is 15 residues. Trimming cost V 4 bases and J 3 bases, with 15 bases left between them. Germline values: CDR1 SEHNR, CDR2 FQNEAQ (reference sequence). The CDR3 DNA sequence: TGTGCCAGCAGCTCTGGGTCCAACCGGGACACTGAAGCTTTCTTT. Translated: CASSSGSNRDTEAFF.

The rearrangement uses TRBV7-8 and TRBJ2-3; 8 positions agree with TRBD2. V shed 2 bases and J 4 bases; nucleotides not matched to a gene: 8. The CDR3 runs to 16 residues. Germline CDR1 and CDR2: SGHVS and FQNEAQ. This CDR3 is CASSLRRGGQADTQYF. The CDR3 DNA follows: TGTGCCAGCAGCTTACGCCGGGGGGGGCAGGCAGATACGCAGTATTTT.

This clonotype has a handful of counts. In DNA form, the CDR3 reads TGTGCCAGCAGTACCCGAGTCGGCGGGAGGTCCGAGACCCAGTACTTC. It translates to CASSTRVGGRSETQYF. V and J are TRBV12-3 or TRBV12-4 and TRBJ2-5; TRBD2 matches 8 bases. The junction had 13 bases not matched to a gene; V was cut back by 5 bases and J by 5 bases. The CDR3 loop spans 16 amino acids.

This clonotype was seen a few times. The CDR3 DNA reads as TGTGCCAGCAGCGCTGCCACCGGGGAGCTGTTTTTT. Translated, it gives CASSAATGELFF. This chain connects TRBV9 to TRBJ2-2; the D is unclear. The length of the CDR3 is 12 residues. V lost 3 bases to trimming and J lost 4 bases, with 4 bases between them. From germline, CDR1 is SGDLS and CDR2 YYNGEE.

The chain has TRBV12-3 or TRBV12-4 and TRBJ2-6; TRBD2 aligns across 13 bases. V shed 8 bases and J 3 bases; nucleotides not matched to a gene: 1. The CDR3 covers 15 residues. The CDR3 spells CASGLAGVGANVLTF. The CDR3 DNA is TGTGCCAGCGGACTAGCGGGAGTTGGGGCCAACGTCCTGACTTTC.

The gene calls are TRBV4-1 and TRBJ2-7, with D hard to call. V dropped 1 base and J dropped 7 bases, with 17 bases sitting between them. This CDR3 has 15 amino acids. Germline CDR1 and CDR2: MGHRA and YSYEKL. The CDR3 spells CASSQGPGPNDEQYF. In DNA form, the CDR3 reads TGCGCCAGCAGCCAAGGTCCAGGTCCTAACGATGAGCAGTACTTC.

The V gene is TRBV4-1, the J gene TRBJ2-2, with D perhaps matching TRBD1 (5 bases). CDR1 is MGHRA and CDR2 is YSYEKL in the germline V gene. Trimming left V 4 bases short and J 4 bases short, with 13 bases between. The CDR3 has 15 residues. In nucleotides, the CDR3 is TGCGCCAGCAGCCGGCTGAGCAGGGCCACCGGGGAGCTGTTTTTT. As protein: CASSRLSRATGELFF.

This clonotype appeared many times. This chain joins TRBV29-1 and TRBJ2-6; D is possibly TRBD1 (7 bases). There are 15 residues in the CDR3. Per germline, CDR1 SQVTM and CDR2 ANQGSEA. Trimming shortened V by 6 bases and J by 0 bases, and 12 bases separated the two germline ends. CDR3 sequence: CSVRGESSGANVLTF. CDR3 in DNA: TGCAGCGTCAGGGGGGAATCCTCTGGGGCCAACGTCCTGACTTTC.

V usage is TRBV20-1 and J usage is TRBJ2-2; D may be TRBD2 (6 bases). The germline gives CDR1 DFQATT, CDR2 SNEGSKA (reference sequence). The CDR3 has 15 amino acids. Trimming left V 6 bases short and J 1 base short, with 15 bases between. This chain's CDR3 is CSAHGYGRNTGELFF. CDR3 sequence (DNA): TGCAGTGCCCACGGATACGGGAGGAACACCGGGGAGCTGTTTTTT.

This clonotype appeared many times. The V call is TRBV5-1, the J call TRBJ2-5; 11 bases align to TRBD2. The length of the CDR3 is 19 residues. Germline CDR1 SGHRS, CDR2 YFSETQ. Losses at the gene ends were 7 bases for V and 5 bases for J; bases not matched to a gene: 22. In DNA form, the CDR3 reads TGCGCCAGCCGACCGGTCGTCGGGAATTGGACTAGCGGGCCGGAGACCCAGTACTTC. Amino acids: CASRPVVGNWTSGPETQYF.

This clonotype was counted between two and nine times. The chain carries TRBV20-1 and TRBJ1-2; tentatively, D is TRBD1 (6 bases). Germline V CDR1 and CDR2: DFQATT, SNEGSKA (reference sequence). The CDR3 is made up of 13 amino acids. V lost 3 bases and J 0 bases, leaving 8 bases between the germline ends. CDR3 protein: CSASTGTNYGYTF. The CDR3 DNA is TGCAGTGCTAGTACAGGGACTAACTATGGCTACACCTTC.

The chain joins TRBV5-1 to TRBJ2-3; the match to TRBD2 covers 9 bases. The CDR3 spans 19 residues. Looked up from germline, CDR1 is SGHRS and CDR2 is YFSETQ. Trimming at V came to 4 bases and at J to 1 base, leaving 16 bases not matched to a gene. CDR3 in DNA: TGCGCCAGCAGCCCCATCCTTCGCGGGAGGGATTGGGGCACAGATACGCAGTATTTT. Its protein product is CASSPILRGRDWGTDTQYF.

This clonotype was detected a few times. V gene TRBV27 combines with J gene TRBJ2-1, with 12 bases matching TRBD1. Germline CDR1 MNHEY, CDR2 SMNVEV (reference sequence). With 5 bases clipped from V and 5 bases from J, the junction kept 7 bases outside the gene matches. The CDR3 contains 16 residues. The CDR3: CASSPGTGGSHNEQFF. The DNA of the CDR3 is TGTGCCAGCAGTCCCGGGACAGGGGGCTCGCACAATGAGCAGTTCTTC.

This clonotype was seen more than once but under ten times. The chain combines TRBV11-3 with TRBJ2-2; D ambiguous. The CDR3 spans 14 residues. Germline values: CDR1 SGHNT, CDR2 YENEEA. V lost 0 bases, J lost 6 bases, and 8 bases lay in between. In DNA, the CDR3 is TGTGCCAGCAGCTTAGATCCCGGTCCCGGGGAGCTGTTTTTT. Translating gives CASSLDPGPGELFF.

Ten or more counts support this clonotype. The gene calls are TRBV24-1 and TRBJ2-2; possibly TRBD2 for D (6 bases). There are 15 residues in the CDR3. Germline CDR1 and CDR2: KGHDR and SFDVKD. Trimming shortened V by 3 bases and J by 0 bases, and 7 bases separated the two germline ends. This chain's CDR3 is CATSDGGTNTGELFF. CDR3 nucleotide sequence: TGTGCCACCAGTGATGGGGGGACGAACACCGGGGAGCTGTTTTTT.

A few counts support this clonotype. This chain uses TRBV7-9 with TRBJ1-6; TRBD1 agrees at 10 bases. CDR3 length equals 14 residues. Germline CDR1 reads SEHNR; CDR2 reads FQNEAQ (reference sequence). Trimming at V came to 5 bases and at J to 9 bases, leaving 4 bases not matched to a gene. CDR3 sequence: CASSQGQGISPLHF. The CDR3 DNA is TGTGCCAGCAGCCAGGGACAGGGGATTTCACCCCTCCACTTT.